The T cell receptor (beta chain) described here comes from a study of blood T cell repertoires in COVID-19. The CDR3 runs to 15 residues. Germline V gene data show CDR1 as SGDLS and CDR2 as YYNGEE. Between the trimmed V and J ends, which lost 4 bases and 5 bases, there was a span of 18 bases. Study processing details: Reference gene primers were amplified, and this amplification served to estimate nucleated cell counts. The repertoire was sequenced with immunoSEQ multiplex PCR; TCRdb's copy has only in-frame clones and lacks some. V and J calls and clone size follow that table, whereas D and trimming were derived from the DNA. The sample holds some 70,000 clones, more than 75% seen once.

The sequence came from a man aged 35 to 55 with COVID-19, enrolled during active disease. The genes are TRBV9 and TRBJ1-1, with D uncertain. Sequenced sample: peripheral blood. In nucleotides, the CDR3 is TGTGCCAGCAGCTCAGAGGTAGGGAGTGGGACTGAAGCTTTCTTT. It specifies CASSSEVGSGTEAFF.